Following are 2 T cell receptor beta chains from one sample sequenced in a study of cytomegalovirus exposure and HLA in healthy donors. The PCR used 60 Vbeta and 13 Jbeta primers. Profiled with immunoSEQ multiplex PCR; TCRdb holds only in-frame clones, not every one. The sample holds fewer than 250,000 clones, around 81% seen once. Sequenced: PBMCs. These receptors were taken from a woman in her 50s in good health and CMV-seropositive.

The chain couples TRBV7-9 to TRBJ1-2; D ambiguous. CDR3 size: 16 residues. The germline gives CDR1 SEHNR, CDR2 FQNEAQ (reference sequence). Trimming removed 5 bases at V and 1 base at J, with 17 bases between. DNA for the CDR3: TGTGCCAGCAGCCTATACAGCCGGGGTTTTAACTATGGCTACACCTTC. It translates to CASSLYSRGFNYGYTF.

This clone has just one count. The chain joins TRBV5-4 to TRBJ2-3; 7 bases map to TRBD2. The germline gives CDR1 SGHNT, CDR2 YYREEE (reference sequence). V dropped 4 bases and J dropped 0; count of bases not matched to a gene: 8. This CDR3 has 16 residues. The DNA for the CDR3 is TGTGCCAGCAGCGTTTTGGGGGGGACTAGCACAGATACGCAGTATTTT. It encodes CASSVLGGTSTDTQYF.